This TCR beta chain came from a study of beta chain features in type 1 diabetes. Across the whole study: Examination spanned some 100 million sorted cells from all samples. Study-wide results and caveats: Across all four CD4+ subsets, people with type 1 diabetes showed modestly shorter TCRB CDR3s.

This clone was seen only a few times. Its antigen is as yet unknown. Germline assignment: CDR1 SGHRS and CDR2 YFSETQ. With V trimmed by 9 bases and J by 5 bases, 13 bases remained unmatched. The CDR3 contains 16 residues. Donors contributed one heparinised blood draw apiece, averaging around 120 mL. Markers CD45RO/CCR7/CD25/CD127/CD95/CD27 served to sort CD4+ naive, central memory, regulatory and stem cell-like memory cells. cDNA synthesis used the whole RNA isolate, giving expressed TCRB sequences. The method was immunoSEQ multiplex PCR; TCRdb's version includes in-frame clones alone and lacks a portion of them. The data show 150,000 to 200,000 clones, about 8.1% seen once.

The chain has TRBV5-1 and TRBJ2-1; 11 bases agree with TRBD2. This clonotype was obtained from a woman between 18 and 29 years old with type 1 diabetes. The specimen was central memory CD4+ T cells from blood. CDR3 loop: CATMQIPGLADNEQFF. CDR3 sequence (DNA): TGCGCCACCATGCAAATTCCGGGACTAGCGGACAATGAGCAGTTCTTC.